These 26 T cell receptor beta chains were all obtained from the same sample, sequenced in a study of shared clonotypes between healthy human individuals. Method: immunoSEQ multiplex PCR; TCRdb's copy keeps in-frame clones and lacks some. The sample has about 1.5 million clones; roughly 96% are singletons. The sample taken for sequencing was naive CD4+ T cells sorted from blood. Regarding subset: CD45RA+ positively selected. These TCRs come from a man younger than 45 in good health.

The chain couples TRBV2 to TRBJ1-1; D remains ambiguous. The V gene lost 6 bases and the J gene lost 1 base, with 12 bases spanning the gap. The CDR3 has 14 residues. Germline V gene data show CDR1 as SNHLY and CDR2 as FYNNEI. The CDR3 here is CASRKGSSNTEAFF. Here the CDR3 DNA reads TGTGCCAGCAGAAAGGGTAGTTCGAACACTGAAGCTTTCTTT.

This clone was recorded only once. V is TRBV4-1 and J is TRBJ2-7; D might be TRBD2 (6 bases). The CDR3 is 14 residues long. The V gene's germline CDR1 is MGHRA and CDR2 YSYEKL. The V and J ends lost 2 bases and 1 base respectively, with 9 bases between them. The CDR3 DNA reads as TGCGCCAGCAGCCAATCGGACTATTCCTACGAGCAGTACTTC. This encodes CASSQSDYSYEQYF.

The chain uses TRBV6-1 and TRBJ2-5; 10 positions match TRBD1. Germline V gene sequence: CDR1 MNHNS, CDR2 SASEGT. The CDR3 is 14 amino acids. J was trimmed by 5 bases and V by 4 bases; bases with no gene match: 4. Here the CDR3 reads CASSVTGGSETQYF. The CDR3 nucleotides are TGTGCCAGCAGTGTGACAGGGGGCAGCGAGACCCAGTACTTC.

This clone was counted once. Written as DNA, the CDR3 is TGTGCCAGTACCCCGACAGGGAGTGTTGCTTTCTTT. Translation: CASTPTGSVAFF. The genes are TRBV19 and TRBJ1-1, with 7 positions matching TRBD1. Germline V lookup: CDR1 LNHDA, CDR2 SQIVND (reference sequence). The CDR3 runs to 12 residues. With V trimmed by 7 bases and J by 11 bases, 10 bases remained unmatched.

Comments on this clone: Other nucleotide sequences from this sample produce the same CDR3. The CDR3 here is CASSISETYEQYF. The CDR3 DNA follows: TGTGCCAGTAGTATTAGCGAAACCTACGAGCAGTACTTC. The chain carries TRBV19 and TRBJ2-7; D possibly corresponds to TRBD2 (5 bases). Germline CDR1 and CDR2: LNHDA and SQIVND (reference sequence). V was pared by 3 bases and J by 2 bases, with 8 bases between. The CDR3 totals 13 residues.

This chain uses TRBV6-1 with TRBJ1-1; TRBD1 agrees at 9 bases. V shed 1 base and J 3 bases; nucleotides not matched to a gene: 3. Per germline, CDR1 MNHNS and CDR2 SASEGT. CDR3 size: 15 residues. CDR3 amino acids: CASSEDRGLDTEAFF. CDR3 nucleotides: TGTGCCAGCAGTGAAGACAGGGGGCTTGACACTGAAGCTTTCTTT.

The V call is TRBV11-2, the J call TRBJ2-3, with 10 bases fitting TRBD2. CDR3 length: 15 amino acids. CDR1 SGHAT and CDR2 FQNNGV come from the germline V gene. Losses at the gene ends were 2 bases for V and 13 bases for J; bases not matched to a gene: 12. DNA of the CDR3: TGTGCCAGCAGCTTACCTAGCGGGAGTGCTCCAAGAAAGTATTTT. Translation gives CASSLPSGSAPRKYF.

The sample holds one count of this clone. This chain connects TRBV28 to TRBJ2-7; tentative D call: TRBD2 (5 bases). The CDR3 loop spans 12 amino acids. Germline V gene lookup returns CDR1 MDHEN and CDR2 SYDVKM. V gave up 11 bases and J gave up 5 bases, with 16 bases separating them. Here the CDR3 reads CAPRGGDDEQYF. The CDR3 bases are TGTGCCCCCCGTGGAGGTGACGACGAGCAGTACTTC. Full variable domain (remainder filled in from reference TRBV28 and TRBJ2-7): DVKVTQSSRYLVKRTGEKVFLECVQDMDHENMFWYRQDPGLGLRLIYFSYDVKMKEKGDIPEGYSVSREKKERFSLILESASTNQTSMYLCAPRGGDDEQYFGPGTRLTVT.

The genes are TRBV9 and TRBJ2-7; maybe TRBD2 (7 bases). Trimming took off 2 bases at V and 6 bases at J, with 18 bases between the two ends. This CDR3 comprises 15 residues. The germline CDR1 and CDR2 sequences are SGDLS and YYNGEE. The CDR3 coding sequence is TGTGCCAGCAGCGTGGGGGCGGGAGACTTGAGCGAGCAGTACTTC. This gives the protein CASSVGAGDLSEQYF.

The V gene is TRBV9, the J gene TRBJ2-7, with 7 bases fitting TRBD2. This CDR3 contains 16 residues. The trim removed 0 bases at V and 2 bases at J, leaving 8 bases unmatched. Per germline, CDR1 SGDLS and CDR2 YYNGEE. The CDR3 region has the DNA TGTGCCAGCAGCGTAGTCGGCGGGAGAGCCCCCTACGAGCAGTACTTC. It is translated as CASSVVGGRAPYEQYF.

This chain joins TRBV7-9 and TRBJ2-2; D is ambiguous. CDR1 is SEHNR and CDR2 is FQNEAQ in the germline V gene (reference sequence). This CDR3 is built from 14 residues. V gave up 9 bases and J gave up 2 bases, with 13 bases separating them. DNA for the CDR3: TGTGCCAGTACTCCTTGGCTCAACACCGGGGAGCTGTTTTTT. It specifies CASTPWLNTGELFF.

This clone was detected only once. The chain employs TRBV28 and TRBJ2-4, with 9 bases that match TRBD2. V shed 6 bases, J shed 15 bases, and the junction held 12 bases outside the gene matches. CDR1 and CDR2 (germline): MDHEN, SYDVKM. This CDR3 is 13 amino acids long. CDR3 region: CASSAPGTSPLYF. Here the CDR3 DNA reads TGTGCCAGCAGCGCTCCCGGGACTAGCCCCTTGTACTTC.

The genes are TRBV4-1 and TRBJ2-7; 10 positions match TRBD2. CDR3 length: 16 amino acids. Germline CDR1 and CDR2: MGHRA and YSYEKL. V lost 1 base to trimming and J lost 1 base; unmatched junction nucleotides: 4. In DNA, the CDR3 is TGCGCCAGCAGCCAAGGAATAGCGGGAGGTTCCTACGAGCAGTACTTC. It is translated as CASSQGIAGGSYEQYF.

The DNA for the CDR3 is TGCAGTGCTAGAGATAACCTGGGCCACACCTTC. Translated, it gives CSARDNLGHTF. The chain employs TRBV20-1 and TRBJ1-2; D call uncertain. The CDR3 extends over 11 amino acids. CDR1 DFQATT and CDR2 SNEGSKA come from the germline V gene (reference sequence). Trimming removed 0 bases from V and 12 bases from J, with 11 bases in between.

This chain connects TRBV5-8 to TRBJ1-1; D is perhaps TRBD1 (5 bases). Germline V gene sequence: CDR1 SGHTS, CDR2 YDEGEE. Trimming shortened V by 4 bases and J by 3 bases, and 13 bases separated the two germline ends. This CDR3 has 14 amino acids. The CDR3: CASSTRGGDTEAFF. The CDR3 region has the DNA TGTGCCAGCAGCACTCGGGGGGGGGACACTGAAGCTTTCTTT.

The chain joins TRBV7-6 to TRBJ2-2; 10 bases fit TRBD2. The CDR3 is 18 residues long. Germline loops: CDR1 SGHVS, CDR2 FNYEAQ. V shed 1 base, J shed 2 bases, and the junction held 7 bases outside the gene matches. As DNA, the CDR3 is TGTGCCAGCAGCTTAGGGGCTAGCGGGAGTCTTAACACCGGGGAGCTGTTTTTT. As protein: CASSLGASGSLNTGELFF.

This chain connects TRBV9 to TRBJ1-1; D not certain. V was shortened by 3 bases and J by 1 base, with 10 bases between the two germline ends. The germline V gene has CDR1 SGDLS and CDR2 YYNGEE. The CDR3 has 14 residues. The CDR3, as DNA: TGTGCCAGCAGCGAAAGGACGGGGAACACTGAAGCTTTCTTT. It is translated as CASSERTGNTEAFF.

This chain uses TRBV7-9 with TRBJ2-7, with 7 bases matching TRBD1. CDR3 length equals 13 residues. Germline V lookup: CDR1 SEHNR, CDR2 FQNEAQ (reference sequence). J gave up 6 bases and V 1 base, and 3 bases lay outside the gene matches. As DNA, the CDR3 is TGTGCCAGCAGCTTAGGAGCAGGGGGCGAGCAGTACTTC. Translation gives CASSLGAGGEQYF.

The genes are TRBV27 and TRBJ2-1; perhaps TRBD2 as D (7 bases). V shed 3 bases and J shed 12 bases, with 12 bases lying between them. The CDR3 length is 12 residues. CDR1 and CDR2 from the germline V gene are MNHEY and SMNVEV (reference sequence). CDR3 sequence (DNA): TGTGCCAGCAGTTTGCACGGGGGGCGGCAGTTCTTC. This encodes CASSLHGGRQFF.

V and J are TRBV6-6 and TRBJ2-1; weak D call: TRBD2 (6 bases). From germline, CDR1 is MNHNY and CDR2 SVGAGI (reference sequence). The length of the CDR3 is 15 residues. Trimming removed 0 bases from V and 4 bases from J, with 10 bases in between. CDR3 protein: CASSYSSGSYNEQFF. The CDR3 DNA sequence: TGTGCCAGCAGTTACTCAAGCGGGTCTTACAATGAGCAGTTCTTC.

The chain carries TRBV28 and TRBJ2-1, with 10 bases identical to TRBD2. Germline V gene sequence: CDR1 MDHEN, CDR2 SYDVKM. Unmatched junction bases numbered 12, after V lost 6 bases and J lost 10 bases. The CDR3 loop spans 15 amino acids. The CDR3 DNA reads TGTGCCAGCAGGGAGCCTAGCGGGAGCCCGGGGGAGCAGTTCTTC. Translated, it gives CASREPSGSPGEQFF.

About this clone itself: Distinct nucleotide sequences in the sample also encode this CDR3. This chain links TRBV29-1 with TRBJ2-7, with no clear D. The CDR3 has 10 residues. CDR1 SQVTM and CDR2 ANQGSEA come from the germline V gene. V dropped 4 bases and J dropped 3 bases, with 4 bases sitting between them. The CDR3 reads CSVGSYEQYF. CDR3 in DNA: TGCAGCGTTGGAAGCTACGAGCAGTACTTC.

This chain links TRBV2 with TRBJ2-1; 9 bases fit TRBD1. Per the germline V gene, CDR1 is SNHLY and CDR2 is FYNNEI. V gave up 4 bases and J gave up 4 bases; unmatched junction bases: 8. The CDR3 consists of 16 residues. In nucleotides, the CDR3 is TGTGCCAGCAGTGCGCAAAGGGACAGGGCATACAATGAGCAGTTCTTC. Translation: CASSAQRDRAYNEQFF.

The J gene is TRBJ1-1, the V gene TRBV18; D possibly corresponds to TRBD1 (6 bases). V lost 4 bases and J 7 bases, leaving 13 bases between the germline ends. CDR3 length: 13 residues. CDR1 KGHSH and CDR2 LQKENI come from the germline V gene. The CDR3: CASSRSGTHEAFF. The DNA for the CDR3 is TGTGCCAGCTCACGGTCCGGGACACATGAAGCTTTCTTT.

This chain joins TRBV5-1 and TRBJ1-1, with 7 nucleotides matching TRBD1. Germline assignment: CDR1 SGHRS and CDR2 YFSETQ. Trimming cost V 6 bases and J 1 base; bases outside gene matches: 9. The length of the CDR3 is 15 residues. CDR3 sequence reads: CASTQGEWENTEAFF. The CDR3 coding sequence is TGCGCCAGCACCCAGGGGGAGTGGGAGAACACTGAAGCTTTCTTT.

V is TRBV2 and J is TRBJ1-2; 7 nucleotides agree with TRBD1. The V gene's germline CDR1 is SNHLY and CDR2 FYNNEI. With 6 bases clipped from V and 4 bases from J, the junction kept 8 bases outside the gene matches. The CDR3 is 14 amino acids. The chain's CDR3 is CASRSGGGIYGYTF. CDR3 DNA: TGTGCCAGCAGGTCAGGGGGGGGAATCTATGGCTACACCTTC.